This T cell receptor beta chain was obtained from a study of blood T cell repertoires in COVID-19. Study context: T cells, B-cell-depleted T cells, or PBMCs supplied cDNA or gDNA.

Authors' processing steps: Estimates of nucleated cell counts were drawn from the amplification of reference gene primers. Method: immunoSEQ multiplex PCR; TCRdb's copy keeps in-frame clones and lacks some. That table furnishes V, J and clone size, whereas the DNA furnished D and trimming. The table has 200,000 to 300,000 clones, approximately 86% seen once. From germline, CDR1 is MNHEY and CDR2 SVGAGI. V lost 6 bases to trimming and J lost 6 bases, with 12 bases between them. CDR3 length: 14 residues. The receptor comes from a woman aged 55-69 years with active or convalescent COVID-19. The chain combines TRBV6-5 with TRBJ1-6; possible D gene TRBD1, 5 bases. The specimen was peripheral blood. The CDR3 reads CASSSRGGNSPLHF. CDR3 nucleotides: TGTGCCAGCAGCTCCCGGGGGGGTAATTCACCCCTCCACTTT.